These 7 T cell receptor beta chains were sequenced from one sample in a study of circulating and synovial CD4+ cells in juvenile arthritis. Using immunoSEQ multiplex PCR, the repertoire was profiled, and TCRdb retains in-frame clones only, with some absent. In the table there are tens of thousands of clones, about 96% of which are singletons. Specimen: CD4+ T cells from blood. The source is a human donor with juvenile idiopathic arthritis.

The chain uses TRBV21-1 and TRBJ2-5; the table calls TRBD1, which could not be checked here. TRBV21-1 is reported as a pseudogene. The CDR3 totals 19 residues. CDR3 sequence (DNA): TGTGCCAGCAGCAAAGGGTTTAGGTATTCAGGGCCTAACCAAGAGACCCAGTACTTC. This translates into CASSKGFRYSGPNQETQYF.

The rearrangement links TRBV28 to TRBJ2-7; D might be TRBD2 (6 bases). V lost 3 bases and J 2 bases, leaving 11 bases between the germline ends. The CDR3 spans 14 residues. The germline gives CDR1 MDHEN, CDR2 SYDVKM. The CDR3 DNA reads TGTGCCAGCAGTTTCGGACTAATCACCTACGAGCAGTACTTC. Translating it yields CASSFGLITYEQYF.

This chain links TRBV5-1 with TRBJ2-2; possibly TRBD1 for D (5 bases). Trimming stripped 1 base from V and 6 bases from J, with 13 bases between. Germline lookup yields CDR1 SGHRS and CDR2 YFSETQ. The CDR3 has 15 amino acids. Here the CDR3 reads CASSLRVRDPGELFF. As DNA, the CDR3 is TGCGCCAGCAGCTTGCGGGTCAGGGATCCCGGGGAGCTGTTTTTT.

The chain combines TRBV29-1 with TRBJ2-5; D might be TRBD1 (6 bases). CDR3 length: 14 residues. Germline CDR1 and CDR2: SQVTM and ANQGSEA. Deletions cut 0 bases from V and 5 bases from J, with 13 bases between. This chain's CDR3 is CSVEEGRRGETQYF. The CDR3 DNA reads TGCAGCGTTGAAGAAGGGCGCAGGGGTGAGACCCAGTACTTC.

This clone is a singleton in its sample. V gene TRBV11-2 combines with J gene TRBJ2-3; 7 nucleotides line up with TRBD2. Germline lookup yields CDR1 SGHAT and CDR2 FQNNGV. Germline trimming cut 7 bases from V and 6 bases from J; bases unmatched to any gene: 16. CDR3 length: 16 amino acids. The DNA of the CDR3 is TGTGCCAGCACCAAAGGCGCTAGCGGCGTCGTCGATACGCAGTATTTT. It codes for CASTKGASGVVDTQYF.

The chain joins TRBV29-1 to TRBJ2-2; TRBD1 agrees at 9 bases. Trimming at V came to 7 bases and at J to 7 bases, leaving 10 bases not matched to a gene. The CDR3 totals 14 residues. Germline values: CDR1 SQVTM, CDR2 ANQGSEA. The CDR3 nucleotides read TGCAGCGGGAAGGGACAGGGCCGAAACGGGGAGCTGTTTTTT. Translation gives CSGKGQGRNGELFF.

This chain uses TRBV5-5 with TRBJ2-3, with D uncertain. This CDR3 is 15 amino acids long. V was cut by 0 bases and J by 2 bases, with 10 bases left in between. CDR1 and CDR2 (germline): SGHKS, YYEKEE (reference sequence). The DNA for the CDR3 is TGTGCCAGCAGCTTGGAACCCAGATCCACAGATACGCAGTATTTT. Its protein product is CASSLEPRSTDTQYF. Based on the CDR3 plus reference TRBV5-5 and TRBJ2-3, the full variable domain is DAGVTQSPTHLIKTRGQQVTLRCSPISGHKSVSWYQQVLGQGPQFIFQYYEKEERGRGNFPDRFSARQFPNYSSELNVNALLLGDSALYLCASSLEPRSTDTQYFGPGTRLTVL.